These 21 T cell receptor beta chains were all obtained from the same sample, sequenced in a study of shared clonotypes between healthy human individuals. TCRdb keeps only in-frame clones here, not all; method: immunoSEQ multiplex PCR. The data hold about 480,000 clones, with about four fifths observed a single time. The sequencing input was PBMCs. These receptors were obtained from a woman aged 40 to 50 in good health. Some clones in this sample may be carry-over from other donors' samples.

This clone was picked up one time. CDR3 DNA sequence: TGTGCCAGCAGTGAAGGACTAGCGGGAGACGAGCAGTACTTC. Its translation: CASSEGLAGDEQYF. The chain combines TRBV2 with TRBJ2-7; 12 bases line up with TRBD2. After removal of 1 base from V and 5 bases from J, the junction contained 0 bases not matched to a gene. This CDR3 is 14 amino acids long. Germline lookup yields CDR1 SNHLY and CDR2 FYNNEI.

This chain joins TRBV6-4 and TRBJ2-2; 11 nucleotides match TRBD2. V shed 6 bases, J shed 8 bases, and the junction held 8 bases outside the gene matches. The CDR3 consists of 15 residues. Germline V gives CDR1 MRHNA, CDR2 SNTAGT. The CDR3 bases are TGTGCCAGCAGACTACTAGCGGGGGAATCTGGGGAGCTGTTTTTT. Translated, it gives CASRLLAGESGELFF.

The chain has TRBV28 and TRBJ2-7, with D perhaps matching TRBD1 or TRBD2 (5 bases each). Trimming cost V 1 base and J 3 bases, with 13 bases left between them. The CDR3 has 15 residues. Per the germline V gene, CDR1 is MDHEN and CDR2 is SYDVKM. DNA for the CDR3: TGTGCCAGCAGTTTATCGGGGCTAGGACTCTACGAGCAGTACTTC. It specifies CASSLSGLGLYEQYF. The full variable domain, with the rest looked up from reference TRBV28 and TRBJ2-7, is DVKVTQSSRYLVKRTGEKVFLECVQDMDHENMFWYRQDPGLGLRLIYFSYDVKMKEKGDIPEGYSVSREKKERFSLILESASTNQTSMYLCASSLSGLGLYEQYFGPGTRLTVT.

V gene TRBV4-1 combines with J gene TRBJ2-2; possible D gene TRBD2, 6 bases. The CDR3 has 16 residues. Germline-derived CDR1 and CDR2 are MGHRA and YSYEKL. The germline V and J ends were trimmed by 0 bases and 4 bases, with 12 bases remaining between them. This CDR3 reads CASSQDGGGPTGELFF. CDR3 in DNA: TGCGCCAGCAGCCAAGATGGGGGAGGACCCACCGGGGAGCTGTTTTTT.

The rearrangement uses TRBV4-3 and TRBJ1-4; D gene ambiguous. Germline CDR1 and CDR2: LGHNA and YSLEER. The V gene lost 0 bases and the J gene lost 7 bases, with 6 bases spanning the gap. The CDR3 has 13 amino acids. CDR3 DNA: TGCGCCAGCAGCCAAGAAAGTCGTGAAAAACTGTTTTTT. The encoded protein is CASSQESREKLFF.

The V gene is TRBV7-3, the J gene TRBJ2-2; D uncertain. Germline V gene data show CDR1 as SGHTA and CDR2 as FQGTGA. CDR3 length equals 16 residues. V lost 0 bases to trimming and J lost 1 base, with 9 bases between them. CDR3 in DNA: TGTGCCAGCAGCTTAACGTTTAGAGAGAACACCGGGGAGCTGTTTTTT. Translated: CASSLTFRENTGELFF.

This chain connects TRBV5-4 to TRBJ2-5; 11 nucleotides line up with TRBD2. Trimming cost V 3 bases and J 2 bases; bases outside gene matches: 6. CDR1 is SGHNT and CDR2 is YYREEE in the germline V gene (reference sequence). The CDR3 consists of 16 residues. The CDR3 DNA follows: TGTGCCAGCAGCTACCTTAGCGGGAGGGGTCAAGAGACCCAGTACTTC. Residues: CASSYLSGRGQETQYF.

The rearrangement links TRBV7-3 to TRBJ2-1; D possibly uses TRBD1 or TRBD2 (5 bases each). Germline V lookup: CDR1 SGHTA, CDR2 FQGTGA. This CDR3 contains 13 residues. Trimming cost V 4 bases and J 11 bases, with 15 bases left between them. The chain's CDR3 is CASSSTGRAQQFF. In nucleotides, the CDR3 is TGTGCCAGCAGCTCGACGGGGCGGGCTCAGCAGTTCTTC.

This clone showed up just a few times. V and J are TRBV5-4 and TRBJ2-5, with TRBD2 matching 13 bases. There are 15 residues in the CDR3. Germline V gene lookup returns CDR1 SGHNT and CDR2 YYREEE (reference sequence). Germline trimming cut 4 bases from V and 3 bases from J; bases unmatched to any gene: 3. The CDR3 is CASSRTSGGEETQYF. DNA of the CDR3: TGTGCCAGCAGCCGTACTAGCGGGGGGGAAGAGACCCAGTACTTC. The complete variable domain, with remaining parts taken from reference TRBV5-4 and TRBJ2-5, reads ETGVTQSPTHLIKTRGQQVTLRCSSQSGHNTVSWYQQALGQGPQFIFQYYREEENGRGNFPPRFSGLQFPNYSSELNVNALELDDSALYLCASSRTSGGEETQYFGPGTRLLVL.

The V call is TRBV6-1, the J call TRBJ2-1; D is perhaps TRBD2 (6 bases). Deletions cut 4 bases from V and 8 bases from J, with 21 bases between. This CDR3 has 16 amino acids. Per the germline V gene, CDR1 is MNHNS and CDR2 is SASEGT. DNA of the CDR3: TGTGCCAGCAGTGGGGCGGGAAAAGGTTCTCGCTATGAGCAGTTCTTC. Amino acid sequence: CASSGAGKGSRYEQFF.

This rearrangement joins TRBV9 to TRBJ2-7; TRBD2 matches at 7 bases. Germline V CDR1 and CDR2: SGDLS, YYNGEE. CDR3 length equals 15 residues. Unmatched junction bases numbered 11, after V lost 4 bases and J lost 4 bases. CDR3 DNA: TGTGCCAGCAGCCCCCAGGAGGGAGGGCCTTACGAGCAGTACTTC. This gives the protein CASSPQEGGPYEQYF.

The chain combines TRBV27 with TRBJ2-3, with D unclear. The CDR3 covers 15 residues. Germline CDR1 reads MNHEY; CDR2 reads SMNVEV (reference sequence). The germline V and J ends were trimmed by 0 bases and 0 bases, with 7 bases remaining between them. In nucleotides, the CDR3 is TGTGCCAGCAGTTTATCGACGGAGAGCACAGATACGCAGTATTTT. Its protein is CASSLSTESTDTQYF.

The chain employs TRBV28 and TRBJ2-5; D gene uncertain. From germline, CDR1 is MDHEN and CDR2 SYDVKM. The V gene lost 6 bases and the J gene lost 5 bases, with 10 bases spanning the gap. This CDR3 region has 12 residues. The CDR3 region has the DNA TGTGCCAGCAGGAATAGGTGGGAGACCCAGTACTTC. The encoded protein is CASRNRWETQYF.

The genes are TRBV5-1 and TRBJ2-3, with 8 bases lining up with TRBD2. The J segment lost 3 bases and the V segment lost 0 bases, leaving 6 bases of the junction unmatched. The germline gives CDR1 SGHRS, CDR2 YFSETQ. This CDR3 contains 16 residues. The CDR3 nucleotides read TGCGCCAGCAGCTTGGGCCAGCGGGAGTCGACAGATACGCAGTATTTT. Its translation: CASSLGQRESTDTQYF.

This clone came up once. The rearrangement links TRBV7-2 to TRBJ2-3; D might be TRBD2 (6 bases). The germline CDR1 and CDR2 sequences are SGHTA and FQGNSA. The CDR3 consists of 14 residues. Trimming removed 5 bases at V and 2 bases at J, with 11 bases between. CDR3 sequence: CASSRDWDTDTQYF. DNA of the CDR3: TGTGCCAGCAGCCGGGACTGGGACACAGATACGCAGTATTTT.

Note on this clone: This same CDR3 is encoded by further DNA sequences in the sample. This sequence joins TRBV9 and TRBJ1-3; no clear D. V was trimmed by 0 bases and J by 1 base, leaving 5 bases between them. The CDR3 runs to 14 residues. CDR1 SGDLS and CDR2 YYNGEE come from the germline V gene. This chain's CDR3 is CASSVGTSGNTIYF. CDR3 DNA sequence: TGTGCCAGCAGCGTAGGCACATCTGGAAACACCATATATTTT.

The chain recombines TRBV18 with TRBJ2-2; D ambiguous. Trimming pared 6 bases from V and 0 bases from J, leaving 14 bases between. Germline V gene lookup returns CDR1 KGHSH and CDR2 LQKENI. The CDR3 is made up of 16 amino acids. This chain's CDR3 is CASSSTQAANTGELFF. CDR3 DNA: TGTGCCAGCTCCTCAACGCAGGCGGCGAACACCGGGGAGCTGTTTTTT.

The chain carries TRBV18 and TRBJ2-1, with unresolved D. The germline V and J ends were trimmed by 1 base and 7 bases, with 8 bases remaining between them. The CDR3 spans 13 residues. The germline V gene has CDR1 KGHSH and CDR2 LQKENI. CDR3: CASSPLSINEQFF. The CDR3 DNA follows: TGTGCCAGCTCACCACTCTCTATAAATGAGCAGTTCTTC.

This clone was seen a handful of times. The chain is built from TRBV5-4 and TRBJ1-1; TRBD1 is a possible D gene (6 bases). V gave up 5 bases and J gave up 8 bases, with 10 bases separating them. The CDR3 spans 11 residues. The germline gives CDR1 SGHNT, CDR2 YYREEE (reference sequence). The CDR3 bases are TGTGCCAGCAGTTACGACAGGGAAGCTTTCTTT. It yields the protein CASSYDREAFF.

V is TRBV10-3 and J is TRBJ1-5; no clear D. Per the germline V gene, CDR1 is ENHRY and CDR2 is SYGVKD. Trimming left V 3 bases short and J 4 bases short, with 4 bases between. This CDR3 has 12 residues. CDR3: CAISDRNQPQHF. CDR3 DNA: TGTGCCATCAGTGACAGGAATCAGCCCCAGCATTTT.

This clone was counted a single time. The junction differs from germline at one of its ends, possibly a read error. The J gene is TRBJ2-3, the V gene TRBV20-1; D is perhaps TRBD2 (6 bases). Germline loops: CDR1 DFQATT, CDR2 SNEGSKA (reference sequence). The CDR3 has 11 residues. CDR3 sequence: CAAGRTDTQYF. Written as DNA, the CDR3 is TGTGCCGCGGGGCGCACAGATACGCAGTATTTT.